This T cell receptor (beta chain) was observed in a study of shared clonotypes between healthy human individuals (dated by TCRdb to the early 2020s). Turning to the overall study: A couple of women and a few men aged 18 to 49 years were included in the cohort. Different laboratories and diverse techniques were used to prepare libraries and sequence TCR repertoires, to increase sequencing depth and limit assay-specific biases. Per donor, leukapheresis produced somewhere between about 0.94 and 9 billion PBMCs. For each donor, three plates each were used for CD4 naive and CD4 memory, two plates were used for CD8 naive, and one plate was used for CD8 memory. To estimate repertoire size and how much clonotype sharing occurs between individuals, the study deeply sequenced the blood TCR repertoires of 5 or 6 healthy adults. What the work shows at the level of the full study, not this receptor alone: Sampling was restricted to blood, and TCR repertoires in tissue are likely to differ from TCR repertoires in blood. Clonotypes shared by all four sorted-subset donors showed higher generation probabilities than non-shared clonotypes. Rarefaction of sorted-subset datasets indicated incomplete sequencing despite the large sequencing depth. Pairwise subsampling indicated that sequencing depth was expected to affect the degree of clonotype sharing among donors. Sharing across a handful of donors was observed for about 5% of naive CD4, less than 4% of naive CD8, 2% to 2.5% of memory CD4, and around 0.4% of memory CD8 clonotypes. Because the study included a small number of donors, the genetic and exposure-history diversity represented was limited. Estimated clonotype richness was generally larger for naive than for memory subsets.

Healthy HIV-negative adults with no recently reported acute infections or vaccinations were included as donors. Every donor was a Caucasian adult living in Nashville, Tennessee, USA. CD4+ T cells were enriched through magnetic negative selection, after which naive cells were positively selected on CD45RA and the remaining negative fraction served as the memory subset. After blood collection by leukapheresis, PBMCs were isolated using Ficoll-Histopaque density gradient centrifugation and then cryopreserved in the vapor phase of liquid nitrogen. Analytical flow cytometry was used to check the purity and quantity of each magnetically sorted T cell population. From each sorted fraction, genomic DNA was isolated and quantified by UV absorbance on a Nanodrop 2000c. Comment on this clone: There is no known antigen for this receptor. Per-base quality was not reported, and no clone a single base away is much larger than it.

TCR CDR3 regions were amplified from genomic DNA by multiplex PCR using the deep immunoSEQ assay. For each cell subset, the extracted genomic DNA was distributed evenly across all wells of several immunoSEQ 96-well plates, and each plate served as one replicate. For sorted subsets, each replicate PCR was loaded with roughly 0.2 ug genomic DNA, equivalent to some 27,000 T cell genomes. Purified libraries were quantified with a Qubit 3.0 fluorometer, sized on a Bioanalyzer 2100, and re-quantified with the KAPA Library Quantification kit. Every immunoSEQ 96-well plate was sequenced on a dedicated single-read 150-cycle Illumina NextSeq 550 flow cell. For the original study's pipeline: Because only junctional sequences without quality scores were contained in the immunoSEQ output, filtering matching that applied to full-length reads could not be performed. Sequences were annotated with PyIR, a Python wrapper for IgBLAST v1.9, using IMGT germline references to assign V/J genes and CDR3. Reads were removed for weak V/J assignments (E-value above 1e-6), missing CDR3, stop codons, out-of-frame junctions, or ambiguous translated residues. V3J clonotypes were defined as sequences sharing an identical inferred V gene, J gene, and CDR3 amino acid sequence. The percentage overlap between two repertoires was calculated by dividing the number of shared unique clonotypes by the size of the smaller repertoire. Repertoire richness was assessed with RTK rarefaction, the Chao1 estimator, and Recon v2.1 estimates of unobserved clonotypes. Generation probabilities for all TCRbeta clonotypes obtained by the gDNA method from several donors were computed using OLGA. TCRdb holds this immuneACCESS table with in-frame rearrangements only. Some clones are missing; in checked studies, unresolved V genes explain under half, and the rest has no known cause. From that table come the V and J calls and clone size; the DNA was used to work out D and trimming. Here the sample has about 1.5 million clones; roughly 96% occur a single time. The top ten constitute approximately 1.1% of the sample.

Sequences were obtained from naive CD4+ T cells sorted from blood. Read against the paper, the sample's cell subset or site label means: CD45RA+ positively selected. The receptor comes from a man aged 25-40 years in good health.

The sequenced DNA: TGCGCCAGCAGCAACGGAGGGGGTGCAGAGACCCAGTACTTC. Translated, it gives CASSNGGGAETQYF. The receptor chain draws on TRBV5-1 and TRBJ2-5; the D gene is perhaps TRBD1 or TRBD2, each of them matching over 6 bases. The germline V gene supplies CDR1 SGHRS and CDR2 YFSETQ. The junction shows trimming of 4 bases on V and 4 bases on J, plus 14 bases between the germline ends. The CDR3 goes from the cysteine to the phenylalanine over 14 residues. Only the CDR3 DNA is retained, 42 bases long and in frame from the first base.